The 26 T cell receptor beta chains reported below all come from one sample, sequenced in a study of T cell responses to AZD1222 COVID-19 vaccine. Produced via immunoSEQ multiplex PCR; TCRdb's table is partial and in-frame only. Of about 98,000 clones detected, roughly 88% appear once; the ten largest clones hold approximately 10%. The specimen comprised peripheral blood, sampled on day 0 of MenACWY control vaccination. These receptors originate from an adult in good health.

The DNA for the CDR3 is TGTGCCAGCAGCCCGGACCCACTGGCGGAGACCCAGTACTTC. It translates to CASSPDPLAETQYF. J is TRBJ2-5 and V is TRBV5-4, with no clear D. This CDR3 is built from 14 residues. Trimming left V 4 bases short and J 5 bases short, with 15 bases between. Germline values: CDR1 SGHNT, CDR2 YYREEE (reference sequence).

V usage is TRBV10-3 and J usage is TRBJ2-3; 12 nucleotides agree with TRBD2. Trimming cost V 10 bases and J 2 bases; bases outside gene matches: 10. There are 16 residues in the CDR3. Germline V gives CDR1 ENHRY, CDR2 SYGVKD. CDR3 residues: CATTTGLAGITDTQYF. DNA for the CDR3: TGTGCCACAACCACGGGACTAGCGGGTATCACAGATACGCAGTATTTT.

The chain links TRBV9 to TRBJ1-2; D uncertain. CDR3 size: 12 residues. Trimming took 5 bases from V and 4 from J, leaving 9 bases between them. Per the germline V gene, CDR1 is SGDLS and CDR2 is YYNGEE. CDR3 bases: TGTGCCAGCAGTCGGGAAGTCTATGGCTACACCTTC. This translates into CASSREVYGYTF.

The CDR3 region has the DNA TGTGCCAGCAGCCGTACCTCCACAGGGCTTAATTCACCCCTCCACTTT. It yields the protein CASSRTSTGLNSPLHF. The rearrangement uses TRBV7-8 and TRBJ1-6; possible D gene TRBD1, 6 bases. The CDR3 runs 16 residues. Looked up from germline, CDR1 is SGHVS and CDR2 is FQNEAQ. With 5 bases removed from V and 6 bases from J, the gap between germline ends came to 17 bases.

The chain employs TRBV19 and TRBJ2-7; the D call may be TRBD1 or TRBD2 (5 bases each). Germline lookup yields CDR1 LNHDA and CDR2 SQIVND (reference sequence). The CDR3 has 14 residues. V lost 10 bases to trimming and J lost 5 bases, with 21 bases between them. The CDR3 reads CATEWGSPSNEQYF. In DNA, the CDR3 is TGTGCCACTGAGTGGGGGTCCCCTAGTAACGAGCAGTACTTC.

The J gene is TRBJ2-7, the V gene TRBV2; TRBD2 matches 8 bases. Trimming cost V 11 bases and J 4 bases; bases outside gene matches: 7. The CDR3 length is 12 residues. CDR1 is SNHLY and CDR2 is FYNNEI in the germline V gene. As DNA, the CDR3 is TGTGCCTGTAAGCGGGGGTCTTACGAGCAGTACTTC. Residues: CACKRGSYEQYF.

The V call is TRBV5-1, the J call TRBJ1-2; 8 positions match TRBD1. Trimming took 0 bases from V and 0 from J; bases not matched to a gene: 7. The germline V gene encodes CDR1 SGHRS and CDR2 YFSETQ. The CDR3 runs to 17 residues. This CDR3 reads CASSLAGGLLPNYGYTF. The CDR3, as DNA: TGCGCCAGCAGCTTGGCAGGGGGCTTACTTCCTAACTATGGCTACACCTTC. The whole variable domain, filled in from reference TRBV5-1 and TRBJ1-2, reads KAGVTQTPRYLIKTRGQQVTLSCSPISGHRSVSWYQQTPGQGLQFLFEYFSETQRNKGNFPGRFSGRQFSNSRSEMNVSTLELGDSALYLCASSLAGGLLPNYGYTFGSGTRLTVV.

The sample holds one count of this clone. The V and J genes are TRBV15 and TRBJ1-2; perhaps TRBD1 as D (6 bases). V lost 0 bases, J lost 5 bases, and 22 bases lay in between. The CDR3 runs to 18 residues. CDR1 is LNHNV, CDR2 YYDKDF, per germline (reference sequence). This CDR3 is CATSRDYLSGGGDYGYTF. In DNA, the CDR3 is TGTGCCACCAGCAGAGATTACCTATCGGGCGGGGGCGATTATGGCTACACCTTC.

This chain uses TRBV6-4 with TRBJ2-7; D is possibly TRBD1 (6 bases). V lost 0 bases, J lost 2 bases, and 17 bases lay in between. Germline V CDR1 and CDR2: MRHNA, SNTAGT. CDR3 size: 17 residues. The CDR3 DNA reads TGTGCCAGCAGTGACTCTCCCCTTAGGGGGAATCCCTACGAGCAGTACTTC. Amino acids: CASSDSPLRGNPYEQYF.

The chain couples TRBV6-5 to TRBJ2-7, with TRBD2 as a possible D gene (6 bases). The V and J ends lost 6 bases and 3 bases respectively, with 15 bases between them. The CDR3 is made up of 14 amino acids. CDR1 and CDR2 from the germline V gene are MNHEY and SVGAGI. CDR3 region: CASSNSGVGYEQYF. The CDR3 coding sequence is TGTGCCAGCAGCAATTCGGGAGTGGGCTACGAGCAGTACTTC.

This chain links TRBV10-3 with TRBJ2-2, with 9 bases aligning to TRBD2. Germline V CDR1 and CDR2: ENHRY, SYGVKD. The V gene end was trimmed by 6 bases and the J gene end by 1 base; junction bases not matched to a gene: 6. This CDR3 is built from 16 residues. CDR3 loop: CAISPLAGQNTGELFF. For the CDR3, the DNA is TGTGCCATCAGCCCTCTAGCGGGGCAGAACACCGGGGAGCTGTTTTTT.

This chain uses TRBV30 with TRBJ1-5; a possible D gene is TRBD1 (6 bases). The germline V gene has CDR1 GTSNPN and CDR2 SVGIG (reference sequence). This CDR3 is built from 19 residues. V was cut by 4 bases and J by 1 base, with 26 bases left in between. The CDR3 here is CAWTAGGGTFGGSNQPQHF. CDR3 nucleotides: TGTGCCTGGACCGCTGGGGGGGGCACTTTTGGAGGGAGCAATCAGCCCCAGCATTTT.

V usage is TRBV19 and J usage is TRBJ1-5, with a tentative D call TRBD1 (5 bases). Germline V gene data show CDR1 as LNHDA and CDR2 as SQIVND (reference sequence). V was pared by 8 bases and J by 11 bases, with 19 bases between. The CDR3 has 13 amino acids. The CDR3 loop reads CASRRDGDRTQHF. In DNA form, the CDR3 reads TGTGCCAGTCGACGGGACGGAGATAGGACCCAGCATTTT.

The count of this clone is one. The CDR3 loop is CASSPRTGTGSREQYF. The CDR3 region has the DNA TGTGCCAGCAGCCCGAGGACCGGGACAGGTTCACGCGAGCAGTACTTC. The J gene is TRBJ2-7, the V gene TRBV14; 8 nucleotides match TRBD1. CDR1 and CDR2 (germline): SGHDN, FVKESK. V shed 4 bases, J shed 6 bases, and the junction held 14 bases outside the gene matches. The CDR3 loop spans 16 amino acids.

The chain combines TRBV2 with TRBJ1-4; D perhaps matches TRBD1 (6 bases). Between the trimmed V and J ends, which lost 5 bases and 5 bases, there was a span of 12 bases. This CDR3 spans 14 amino acids. Germline V gives CDR1 SNHLY, CDR2 FYNNEI. CDR3 nucleotides: TGTGCCAGCAGTACAGGGATGGGCAATGAAAAACTGTTTTTT. Encoded protein: CASSTGMGNEKLFF.

J is TRBJ1-4 and V is TRBV29-1; 9 nucleotides agree with TRBD1. Germline V gene sequence: CDR1 SQVTM, CDR2 ANQGSEA. The V segment lost 1 base and the J segment 0 bases; nucleotides outside the gene matches: 12. The CDR3 is made up of 19 amino acids. The DNA for the CDR3 is TGCAGCGTTGAAGGTCACCGGGACAGGGAGCAGACAACTAATGAAAAACTGTTTTTT. Translated, it gives CSVEGHRDREQTTNEKLFF.

This chain links TRBV10-3 with TRBJ1-1; D call uncertain. Germline CDR1 and CDR2: ENHRY and SYGVKD. The V gene lost 3 bases and the J gene lost 11 bases, with 19 bases spanning the gap. This CDR3 spans 14 amino acids. CDR3 DNA sequence: TGTGCCATCAGTGAAGGTGACATTTCGAAAGGGGCTTTCTTT. Its translation is CAISEGDISKGAFF.

This clone was seen just once. V usage is TRBV19 and J usage is TRBJ1-5; D not resolved. CDR1 is LNHDA, CDR2 SQIVND, per germline (reference sequence). This CDR3 has 13 residues. The V end lost 4 bases, the J end lost 7 bases, and 11 bases lay between the germline ends. The CDR3 DNA follows: TGTGCCAGTAGTACGCATGACGGGCAGCCCCAGCATTTT. Translating gives CASSTHDGQPQHF.

This clone has just one count. The rearrangement joins TRBV11-2 to TRBJ2-7, with D possibly being TRBD1 (5 bases). Germline CDR1 and CDR2: SGHAT and FQNNGV. The CDR3 is 13 amino acids. The V gene lost 3 bases and the J gene lost 5 bases, with 11 bases spanning the gap. CDR3 loop: CASSLGRVHEQYF. Here the CDR3 DNA reads TGTGCCAGCAGCTTGGGCAGGGTCCACGAGCAGTACTTC.

The chain is built from TRBV3-1 (or the pseudogene TRBV3-2) and TRBJ1-1, with a weak D call TRBD1 (6 bases). V lost 6 bases, J lost 6 bases, and 11 bases lay in between. This CDR3 has 12 amino acids. CDR1 is LGHDT and CDR2 is YNNKEL in the germline V gene (reference sequence). The CDR3 nucleotides are TGTGCCAGCAGAGGCGGGGGCGCTGAAGCTTTCTTT. Translation: CASRGGGAEAFF.

This CDR3 reads CASSPGTGRQPQHF. For the CDR3, the DNA is TGTGCCAGCAGCCCCGGGACAGGTAGGCAGCCCCAGCATTTT. J is TRBJ1-5 and V is TRBV7-8; 8 nucleotides align to TRBD1. The germline gives CDR1 SGHVS, CDR2 FQNEAQ. V lost 5 bases, J lost 7 bases, and 7 bases stayed unmatched. The CDR3 runs 14 residues.

The chain joins TRBV19 to TRBJ1-1; D not resolved. The V end was cut by 2 bases, the J end by 4 bases, with 5 bases between. There are 12 residues in the CDR3. Germline CDR1 LNHDA, CDR2 SQIVND (reference sequence). The CDR3: CASSISATEAFF. CDR3 coding DNA: TGTGCCAGTAGTATATCAGCCACTGAAGCTTTCTTT.

This chain uses TRBV4-3 with TRBJ2-3, with 9 bases matching TRBD2. CDR3 length equals 18 residues. The V gene end was trimmed by 1 base and the J gene end by 0 bases; junction bases not matched to a gene: 8. The germline CDR1 and CDR2 sequences are LGHNA and YSLEER. The CDR3 here is CASSQVASGISSTDTQYF. For the CDR3, the DNA is TGCGCCAGCAGCCAAGTAGCTAGCGGGATATCTAGCACAGATACGCAGTATTTT.

This chain links TRBV7-8 with TRBJ1-1, with D hard to call. Trimming pared 5 bases from V and 4 bases from J, leaving 17 bases between. This CDR3 region has 15 residues. CDR1 and CDR2 (germline): SGHVS, FQNEAQ. The DNA of the CDR3 is TGTGCCAGCAGCCCCGTTGCTGGGAGGCCCACTGAAGCTTTCTTT. Amino acid sequence: CASSPVAGRPTEAFF.

The V call is TRBV7-7, the J call TRBJ2-2; tentative D call: TRBD1 (5 bases). Germline CDR1 is SSHAT and CDR2 is FNYEAQ (reference sequence). V was cut by 3 bases and J by 0 bases, with 8 bases left in between. The CDR3 is 15 amino acids. The CDR3 DNA sequence: TGTGCCAGCAGCTTGGGCAGGGCGAACACCGGGGAGCTGTTTTTT. The encoded protein is CASSLGRANTGELFF.

The chain carries TRBV19 and TRBJ1-3, with 8 bases that match TRBD1. The germline V gene has CDR1 LNHDA and CDR2 SQIVND (reference sequence). V shed 3 bases and J 2 bases; nucleotides not matched to a gene: 3. The CDR3 is 15 residues long. The CDR3 sequence: CASSIADRAGNTIYF. Written as DNA, the CDR3 is TGTGCCAGTAGTATTGCGGACAGGGCTGGAAACACCATATATTTT.